This TCR beta chain was documented in a study of cytomegalovirus exposure and HLA in healthy donors. Study-level results: Common viral pathogens seemed, in a later analysis, to connect with several of the most significant clusters.

In regard to this clone: Antigen unknown.

The CDR3 sequence is 18 residues long. CDR1 KGHSH and CDR2 LQKENI come from the germline V gene. V lost 3 bases to trimming and J lost 1 base, with 19 bases between them. Vbeta (60) and Jbeta (13) primers were used in the PCR. Generated by immunoSEQ multiplex PCR, the TCRdb table keeps only in-frame clones and is missing some. The sample lists some 57,000 clones, roughly 70% occurring once. The chain employs TRBV18 and TRBJ2-1; TRBD1 is a possible D gene (5 bases). Sequenced material: PBMCs. The source of this sequence is a woman aged 55-69 years in good health and CMV-seropositive. The CDR3 is CASSPPEPPAGSYNEQFF. CDR3 coding DNA: TGTGCCAGCTCACCCCCGGAACCCCCGGCAGGGTCCTACAATGAGCAGTTCTTC.